This T cell receptor (beta chain) originates from a study of blood T cell repertoires in COVID-19. Study at large: Material from acute and convalescent COVID-19 was sourced from the United States, Italy and Spain. PBMCs, B-cell-depleted T cells, or T cells provided the cDNA or gDNA that made up the material.

This clone was picked up one time. The authors' processing: Reference gene primers were amplified, and this amplification served to estimate nucleated cell counts. Measured with immunoSEQ multiplex PCR; TCRdb has only the in-frame clones, and not every one. Clonal size and the V and J genes are those of that table, whereas D and trimming came from the DNA. This table has about 160,000 clones, approximately 90% appearing once. This CDR3 has 15 residues. The germline CDR1 and CDR2 sequences are MNHEY and SVGAGI. Trimming cost V 5 bases and J 7 bases; bases outside gene matches: 6. This sequence originates from a man aged 18 to 29 with acute or convalescent COVID-19. Material: peripheral blood. The chain combines TRBV6-5 with TRBJ2-1; 12 nucleotides agree with TRBD2. For the CDR3, the DNA is TGTGCCAGCAGTCGGACTAGCGGGATTTGGAATGAGCAGTTCTTC. Translation: CASSRTSGIWNEQFF.